Listed below are T cell receptor beta chains from one sample, sequenced in a study of blood T cell repertoires in COVID-19. Using immunoSEQ multiplex PCR, the repertoire was profiled, and TCRdb retains in-frame clones only, with some absent. The table lists roughly 41,000 clones, approximately 85% of them singletons. Sequencing used peripheral blood. The receptor set was obtained from a human donor in a cohort sampled during active COVID-19. The donor label of this sample is uncertain. The CDR3 runs from the conserved cysteine through the conserved F or W. The D gene is left open where the match is weak.

d_gene: TRBD1
v_gene: TRBV20-1
j_gene: TRBJ1-1
CDR3aa: CSASVPGTGGAEAFF

d_gene: .
v_gene: TRBV7-6
j_gene: TRBJ1-3
CDR3aa: CASSLRHRGGYSGNTIYF

d_gene: TRBD1
v_gene: TRBV4-2
j_gene: TRBJ2-5
CDR3aa: CASSQEGGTGGSEETQYF

d_gene: TRBD2
v_gene: TRBV5-4
j_gene: TRBJ2-7
CDR3aa: CASSSGTSGISYEQYF

d_gene: .
v_gene: TRBV7-8
j_gene: TRBJ1-2
CDR3aa: CASSPTKLITF

d_gene: .
v_gene: TRBV9
j_gene: TRBJ2-7
CDR3aa: CASSSTGLPGEQYF

d_gene: TRBD1
v_gene: TRBV6-6
j_gene: TRBJ2-7
CDR3aa: CASTTGAVGPYEQYF

d_gene: TRBD1
v_gene: TRBV10-1
j_gene: TRBJ2-5
CDR3aa: CASSETRTGETLETQYF

d_gene: TRBD2
v_gene: TRBV10-3
j_gene: TRBJ2-3
CDR3aa: CAIRETSDTDTQYF

d_gene: TRBD1
v_gene: TRBV4-1
j_gene: TRBJ2-2
CDR3aa: CASSQGQGHGELFF

d_gene: TRBD2
v_gene: TRBV5-1
j_gene: TRBJ2-6
CDR3aa: CASRNGTSGGTSGANVLTF

d_gene: TRBD1
v_gene: TRBV27
j_gene: TRBJ1-6
CDR3aa: CASSVSDREGSPLHF

d_gene: TRBD2
v_gene: TRBV4-2
j_gene: TRBJ2-5
CDR3aa: CASSQDKLSGGAETQYF

d_gene: .
v_gene: TRBV28
j_gene: TRBJ2-7
CDR3aa: CASSPGGLRYEQYF

d_gene: .
v_gene: TRBV11-2
j_gene: TRBJ2-6
CDR3aa: CASMVTGSGANVLTF

d_gene: .
v_gene: TRBV11-2
j_gene: TRBJ2-3
CDR3aa: CASSSHRGASAADTQYF

d_gene: TRBD2
v_gene: TRBV14
j_gene: TRBJ2-3
CDR3aa: CASSHSRTSGGLGDTQYF

d_gene: .
v_gene: TRBV6-2/TRBV6-3
j_gene: TRBJ2-7
CDR3aa: CASSYPSYEQYF

d_gene: TRBD1
v_gene: TRBV6-5
j_gene: TRBJ2-7
CDR3aa: CASSNDRDSYEQYF

d_gene: TRBD1
v_gene: TRBV7-2
j_gene: TRBJ1-3
CDR3aa: CASSPTGVSGNTIYF

d_gene: .
v_gene: TRBV2
j_gene: TRBJ2-7
CDR3aa: CASSERGYEQYF

d_gene: TRBD2
v_gene: TRBV9
j_gene: TRBJ2-7
CDR3aa: CASSDGGANEQYF

d_gene: .
v_gene: TRBV6-2/TRBV6-3
j_gene: TRBJ2-7
CDR3aa: CASSYGSGVYEQYF

d_gene: .
v_gene: TRBV19
j_gene: TRBJ2-7
CDR3aa: CASSEVYRDSYEQYF

d_gene: .
v_gene: TRBV7-2
j_gene: TRBJ2-2
CDR3aa: CASSLVGGRVAGELFF

d_gene: .
v_gene: TRBV12-3/TRBV12-4
j_gene: TRBJ2-1
CDR3aa: CASSVDRYNEQFF

d_gene: .
v_gene: TRBV7-8
j_gene: TRBJ1-4
CDR3aa: CASSLEGGRNEKLFF

d_gene: TRBD1
v_gene: TRBV18
j_gene: TRBJ1-1
CDR3aa: CASSPGGALNTEAFF

d_gene: .
v_gene: TRBV5-1
j_gene: TRBJ2-3
CDR3aa: CASSHISRGTDTQYF

d_gene: TRBD2
v_gene: TRBV30
j_gene: TRBJ2-2
CDR3aa: CAWSVLAGTTYTGELFF

d_gene: TRBD1
v_gene: TRBV7-2
j_gene: TRBJ2-1
CDR3aa: CASSLKAGQGWWVGQFF

d_gene: TRBD1
v_gene: TRBV19
j_gene: TRBJ1-6
CDR3aa: CASSPGQGVLSPLHF

d_gene: TRBD2
v_gene: TRBV9
j_gene: TRBJ2-5
CDR3aa: CASSGPGLAGETQYF

d_gene: TRBD1
v_gene: TRBV10-2
j_gene: TRBJ1-5
CDR3aa: CASSRTGRVEPQHF

d_gene: .
v_gene: TRBV3-1/TRBV3-2
j_gene: TRBJ1-2
CDR3aa: CASSLGGPDYGYTF

d_gene: .
v_gene: TRBV5-8
j_gene: TRBJ1-4
CDR3aa: CASSFDRTLGPKLFF

d_gene: .
v_gene: TRBV5-1
j_gene: TRBJ1-1
CDR3aa: CASSSQTGNTEAFF

d_gene: .
v_gene: TRBV21-1
j_gene: TRBJ2-1
CDR3aa: CASSLLVDEQFF

d_gene: .
v_gene: TRBV19
j_gene: TRBJ2-7
CDR3aa: CASSPGWSYEQYF

d_gene: .
v_gene: TRBV7-9
j_gene: TRBJ1-5
CDR3aa: CASSTDTSNQPQHF

d_gene: .
v_gene: TRBV11-2
j_gene: TRBJ2-7
CDR3aa: CASSLTGLDSYEQYF

d_gene: .
v_gene: TRBV6-5
j_gene: TRBJ1-6
CDR3aa: CASSRQRSYNSPLHF

d_gene: .
v_gene: TRBV29-1
j_gene: TRBJ2-7
CDR3aa: CSAKTVSTYEQYF

d_gene: .
v_gene: TRBV24-1
j_gene: TRBJ1-2
CDR3aa: CATSDQTRVGGYTF

d_gene: .
v_gene: TRBV5-1
j_gene: TRBJ2-1
CDR3aa: CASSPEGSPYNEQFF

d_gene: .
v_gene: TRBV15
j_gene: TRBJ1-6
CDR3aa: CATSIRTVHNSPLHF

d_gene: TRBD1
v_gene: TRBV2
j_gene: TRBJ1-1
CDR3aa: CAKQRMGNDRGLTGSNTEAFF

d_gene: .
v_gene: TRBV19
j_gene: TRBJ2-2
CDR3aa: CASSMSINTGELFF

d_gene: .
v_gene: TRBV19
j_gene: TRBJ1-1
CDR3aa: CASSMERVYTEAFF

d_gene: .
v_gene: TRBV13
j_gene: TRBJ1-1
CDR3aa: CASSPGRTNMNTEAFF

d_gene: TRBD2
v_gene: TRBV9
j_gene: TRBJ2-3
CDR3aa: CASSVAPMSGGAGTQYF